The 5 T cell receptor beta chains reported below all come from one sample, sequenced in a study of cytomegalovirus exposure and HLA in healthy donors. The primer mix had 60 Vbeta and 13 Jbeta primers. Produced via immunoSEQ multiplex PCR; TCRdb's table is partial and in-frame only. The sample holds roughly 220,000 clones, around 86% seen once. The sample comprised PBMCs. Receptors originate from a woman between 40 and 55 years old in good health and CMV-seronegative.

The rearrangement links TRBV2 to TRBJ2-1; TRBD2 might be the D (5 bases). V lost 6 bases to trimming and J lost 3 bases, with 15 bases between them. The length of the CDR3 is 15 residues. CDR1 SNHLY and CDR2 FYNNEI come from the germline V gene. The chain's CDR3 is CASRLVASNYNEQFF. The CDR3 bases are TGTGCCAGCAGGTTGGTAGCGAGCAACTACAATGAGCAGTTCTTC.

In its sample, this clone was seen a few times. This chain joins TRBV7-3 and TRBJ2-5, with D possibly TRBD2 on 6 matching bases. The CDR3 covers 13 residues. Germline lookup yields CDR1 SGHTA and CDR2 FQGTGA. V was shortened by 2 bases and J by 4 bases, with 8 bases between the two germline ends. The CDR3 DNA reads TGTGCCAGCAGCTTAGCCGGGGGAGAGACCCAGTACTTC. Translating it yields CASSLAGGETQYF.

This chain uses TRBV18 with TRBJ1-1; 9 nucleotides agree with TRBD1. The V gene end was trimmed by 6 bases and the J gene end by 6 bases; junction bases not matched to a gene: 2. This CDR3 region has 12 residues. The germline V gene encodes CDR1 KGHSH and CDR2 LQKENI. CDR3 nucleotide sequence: TGTGCCAGCTCGCGACAGGGGGCTGAAGCTTTCTTT. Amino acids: CASSRQGAEAFF.

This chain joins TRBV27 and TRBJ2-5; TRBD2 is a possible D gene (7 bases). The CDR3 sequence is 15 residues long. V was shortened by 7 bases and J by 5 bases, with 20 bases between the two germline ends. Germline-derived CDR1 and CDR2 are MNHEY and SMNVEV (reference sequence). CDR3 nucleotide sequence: TGTGCCAGCACCTCCTGGTCGGGGGGCTACGAGACCCAGTACTTC. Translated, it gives CASTSWSGGYETQYF.

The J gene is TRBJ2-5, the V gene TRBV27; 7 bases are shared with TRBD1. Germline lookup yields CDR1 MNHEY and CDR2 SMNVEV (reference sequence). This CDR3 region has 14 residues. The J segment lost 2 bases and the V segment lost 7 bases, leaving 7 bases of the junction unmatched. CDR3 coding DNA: TGTGCCAGCAAACCCGGGACAGAACAAGAGACCCAGTACTTC. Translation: CASKPGTEQETQYF.